Sequencing of this TCR beta chain was carried out in a study of cytomegalovirus exposure and HLA in healthy donors. PCR used 60 Vbeta primers and 13 Jbeta primers. The repertoire was sequenced with immunoSEQ multiplex PCR; TCRdb's copy has only in-frame clones and lacks some. The table lists over 45,000 clones, 65% to 90% of them singletons. The germline gives CDR1 LGHNA, CDR2 YNFKEQ. The CDR3 is 18 amino acids. The V gene lost 1 base and the J gene lost 7 bases, with 22 bases spanning the gap. Sequenced sample: PBMCs. This clonotype originated in a man aged 25 to 45 in good health and CMV-seronegative. The gene calls are TRBV4-2 and TRBJ2-2; D is possibly TRBD1 (6 bases). In DNA, the CDR3 is TGTGCCAGCAGCCAAGGACGAGGACAGAGGGCTGGGAACGGGGAGCTGTTTTTT. Its protein is CASSQGRGQRAGNGELFF.